What follows are 31 T cell receptor beta chains derived from one specimen sequenced in a study of shared clonotypes between healthy human individuals. Clones were read by immunoSEQ multiplex PCR, and TCRdb kept only the in-frame ones, dropping some. The sample holds about 2.1 million clones; roughly 91% are singletons and the top ten take 1.7%. CD45RO-negative cells were positively selected for CCR7, leaving out terminally differentiated effector memory CD45RA+ cells. The sample taken for sequencing was naive CD8+ T cells from PBMCs. The receptors shown here come from a man aged 18 to 29 in good health. Some clones in this sample may be carry-over from other donors' samples.

The genes are TRBV4-1 and TRBJ1-5; D perhaps matches TRBD1 (6 bases). CDR1 MGHRA and CDR2 YSYEKL come from the germline V gene. The CDR3 is made up of 15 amino acids. Trimming shortened V by 1 base and J by 11 bases, and 18 bases separated the two germline ends. CDR3 sequence: CASSQASGARASQHF. CDR3 bases: TGCGCCAGCAGCCAAGCGTCGGGGGCCAGGGCTTCCCAGCATTTT.

The chain couples TRBV2 to TRBJ2-5; D gene ambiguous. Germline V gene lookup returns CDR1 SNHLY and CDR2 FYNNEI. This CDR3 is 13 amino acids long. V was cut by 8 bases and J by 5 bases, with 15 bases left in between. The CDR3 DNA sequence: TGTGCCAGCTCTTTGATCACTGGGGAGACCCAGTACTTC. Protein product: CASSLITGETQYF.

The V call is TRBV28, the J call TRBJ2-7; 12 bases fit TRBD1. J was trimmed by 1 base and V by 3 bases; bases with no gene match: 4. CDR1 is MDHEN and CDR2 is SYDVKM in the germline V gene. The CDR3 has 16 amino acids. The CDR3 nucleotides are TGTGCCAGCAGTTTTCGGGGACAGGGGGCGTCCTACGAGCAGTACTTC. This codes for CASSFRGQGASYEQYF.

This rearrangement joins TRBV7-8 to TRBJ2-2, with TRBD1 matching over 10 bases. The germline gives CDR1 SGHVS, CDR2 FQNEAQ. The V and J ends lost 2 bases and 6 bases, in that order; junction bases with no gene match: 6. CDR3 length: 16 residues. CDR3 sequence reads: CASSLRTGGFSGELFF. CDR3 bases: TGTGCCAGCAGCTTAAGGACAGGGGGTTTTTCCGGGGAGCTGTTTTTT. Using reference TRBV7-8 and TRBJ2-2 for the parts outside the CDR3, the full variable domain is GAGVSQSPRYKVAKRGQDVALRCDPISGHVSLFWYQQALGQGPEFLTYFQNEAQLDKSGLPSDRFFAERPEGSVSTLKIQRTQQEDSAVYLCASSLRTGGFSGELFFGEGSRLTVL.

The chain uses TRBV11-2 and TRBJ2-7, with D perhaps matching TRBD2 (6 bases). Germline assignment: CDR1 SGHAT and CDR2 FQNNGV. Between the trimmed V and J ends, which lost 9 bases and 7 bases, there was a span of 22 bases. The CDR3 runs 14 residues. The CDR3 sequence is CARTLARGIKEQYF. The DNA for the CDR3 is TGTGCCAGAACCCTAGCCCGGGGGATCAAAGAGCAGTACTTC.

The CDR3 sequence: CASSRSRTDTQYF. In DNA form, the CDR3 reads TGTGCCAGCTCACGGTCCCGCACAGATACGCAGTATTTT. The J gene is TRBJ2-3, the V gene TRBV18; D unresolved. Trimming left V 4 bases short and J 1 base short, with 6 bases between. This CDR3 contains 13 residues. Germline CDR1 is KGHSH and CDR2 is LQKENI. Full variable domain (outside the CDR3, taken from reference TRBV18 and TRBJ2-3): NAGVMQNPRHLVRRRGQEARLRCSPMKGHSHVYWYRQLPEEGLKFMVYLQKENIIDESGMPKERFSAEFPKEGPSILRIQQVVRGDSAAYFCASSRSRTDTQYFGPGTRLTVL.

CDR3 bases: TGCAGCGTTGAGGTATCCGGGACAGGGTCCTACGAGCAGTACTTC. Translating it yields CSVEVSGTGSYEQYF. The chain has TRBV29-1 and TRBJ2-7; 9 positions match TRBD1. This CDR3 region has 15 residues. CDR1 is SQVTM and CDR2 is ANQGSEA in the germline V gene. Germline trimming cut 3 bases from V and 1 base from J; bases unmatched to any gene: 7.

The rearrangement links TRBV27 to TRBJ2-4; D is uncertain. Deletions cut 3 bases from V and 6 bases from J, with 12 bases between. The CDR3 runs to 14 residues. Per the germline V gene, CDR1 is MNHEY and CDR2 is SMNVEV (reference sequence). The CDR3 spells CASSFGSSRNIQYF. The DNA of the CDR3 is TGTGCCAGCAGTTTTGGTAGCTCCAGAAACATTCAGTACTTC.

This sequence joins TRBV5-4 and TRBJ2-7; TRBD1 matches 12 bases. CDR3 length: 14 residues. CDR1 SGHNT and CDR2 YYREEE come from the germline V gene (reference sequence). After removal of 6 bases from V and 4 bases from J, the junction contained 5 bases not matched to a gene. CDR3 sequence: CASTPGQGAYEQYF. The CDR3 bases are TGTGCCAGCACCCCGGGACAGGGGGCTTACGAGCAGTACTTC.

This clone has only one observation. The rearrangement uses TRBV10-2 and TRBJ2-1; 14 bases match TRBD2. CDR1 WSHSY and CDR2 SAAADI come from the germline V gene. The CDR3 covers 17 residues. V was clipped by 3 bases and J by 5 bases; unmatched bases: 6. CDR3 amino acids: CASSEPGLAGVDNEQFF. CDR3 in DNA: TGCGCCAGCAGTGAACCGGGACTAGCGGGAGTCGACAATGAGCAGTTCTTC.

V gene TRBV7-9 combines with J gene TRBJ2-2; no clear D gene. Germline lookup yields CDR1 SEHNR and CDR2 FQNEAQ (reference sequence). The V end was cut by 9 bases, the J end by 6 bases, with 17 bases between. CDR3 length equals 14 residues. The CDR3 is CASETPKESGELFF. In DNA form, the CDR3 reads TGTGCCAGTGAGACCCCCAAAGAGTCCGGGGAGCTGTTTTTT.

V and J are TRBV13 and TRBJ2-3, with 7 bases that match TRBD2. Germline loops: CDR1 PRHDT, CDR2 FYEKMQ (reference sequence). With 4 bases clipped from V and 7 bases from J, the junction kept 20 bases outside the gene matches. The CDR3 totals 18 residues. The CDR3 coding sequence is TGTGCCAGCAGCTCCTCGGGGGGAGGGAGGGGCCCACGGCATACGCAGTATTTT. This codes for CASSSSGGGRGPRHTQYF.

The rearrangement joins TRBV11-3 to TRBJ2-2, with D maybe TRBD2 (5 bases). Trimming cost V 5 bases and J 0 bases, with 16 bases left between them. The germline V gene has CDR1 SGHNT and CDR2 YENEEA. The CDR3 runs 17 residues. The CDR3 nucleotides read TGTGCCAGCAGCCGCGGGTCGTGGGAAACGAACACCGGGGAGCTGTTTTTT. Protein product: CASSRGSWETNTGELFF.

The rearrangement joins TRBV7-9 to TRBJ2-1, with 7 bases fitting TRBD2. The CDR3 loop spans 13 amino acids. The V gene end was trimmed by 3 bases and the J gene end by 8 bases; junction bases not matched to a gene: 4. Germline V gene sequence: CDR1 SEHNR, CDR2 FQNEAQ (reference sequence). The CDR3 DNA sequence: TGTGCCAGCAGCTTGGACCGGGGGGATGAGCAGTTCTTC. As protein: CASSLDRGDEQFF.

This chain joins TRBV29-1 and TRBJ1-2, with TRBD1 identical over 7 bases. Germline-derived CDR1 and CDR2 are SQVTM and ANQGSEA. V gave up 3 bases and J gave up 7 bases; unmatched junction bases: 8. There are 13 residues in the CDR3. The CDR3 loop reads CSVEPGGFFGYTF. Here the CDR3 DNA reads TGCAGCGTTGAGCCAGGGGGGTTTTTTGGCTACACCTTC.

The chain links TRBV27 to TRBJ2-3; TRBD2 might be the D (6 bases). Trimming pared 0 bases from V and 0 bases from J, leaving 16 bases between. Germline V lookup: CDR1 MNHEY, CDR2 SMNVEV (reference sequence). The CDR3 length is 18 residues. For the CDR3, the DNA is TGTGCCAGCAGTTTATCCATTCTAGCGTCAGCTAGCACAGATACGCAGTATTTT. Amino acid sequence: CASSLSILASASTDTQYF.

The V and J genes are TRBV29-1 and TRBJ1-2, with D perhaps TRBD1 (6 bases). V shed 3 bases and J shed 6 bases, with 23 bases lying between them. Germline-derived CDR1 and CDR2 are SQVTM and ANQGSEA. CDR3 size: 16 residues. In DNA, the CDR3 is TGCAGCGTTGAGGGGGGACAAACCGGTCTTCTGGATGGCTACACCTTC. It specifies CSVEGGQTGLLDGYTF.

The chain employs TRBV27 and TRBJ2-1, with no clear D. V was clipped by 3 bases and J by 3 bases, with 9 bases between them. The CDR3 consists of 14 residues. Germline V gene sequence: CDR1 MNHEY, CDR2 SMNVEV (reference sequence). This chain's CDR3 is CASSFGLRYNEQFF. The DNA of the CDR3 is TGTGCCAGCAGTTTCGGGCTCCGCTACAATGAGCAGTTCTTC.

A single count supports this clone. The chain links TRBV9 to TRBJ1-2; no clear D gene. Trimming removed 3 bases from V and 2 bases from J, with 8 bases in between. CDR1 is SGDLS, CDR2 YYNGEE, per germline. CDR3 length: 13 amino acids. The CDR3 spells CASSASGNYGYTF. As DNA, the CDR3 is TGTGCCAGCAGCGCCTCCGGGAACTATGGCTACACCTTC.

This chain joins TRBV6-1 and TRBJ2-7; 8 bases are a match to TRBD2. The CDR3 loop spans 16 amino acids. CDR1 MNHNS and CDR2 SASEGT come from the germline V gene. V was clipped by 2 bases and J by 3 bases; unmatched bases: 9. The CDR3 loop reads CASSEPLLAGLYEQYF. The CDR3 nucleotides are TGTGCCAGCAGTGAACCATTGCTAGCGGGCCTCTACGAGCAGTACTTC.

This clone was recorded a few times. Other DNA sequences in this specimen translate into the identical CDR3. The rearrangement links TRBV19 to TRBJ1-2, with D hard to call. CDR1 LNHDA and CDR2 SQIVND come from the germline V gene (reference sequence). V was clipped by 3 bases and J by 4 bases, with 12 bases between them. This CDR3 comprises 14 residues. CDR3 sequence (DNA): TGTGCCAGTAGTATCGAAGGAGGTCCCTATGGCTACACCTTC. Protein: CASSIEGGPYGYTF.

This clone was seen a few times. CDR3 residues: CASSHRTDGYTF. The CDR3 DNA reads as TGTGCCAGTAGTCACCGGACAGATGGCTACACCTTC. J is TRBJ1-2 and V is TRBV19; the D gene is possibly TRBD1 (6 bases). CDR1 is LNHDA, CDR2 SQIVND, per germline (reference sequence). V lost 5 bases, J lost 6 bases, and 10 bases lay in between. The CDR3 sequence is 12 residues long.

V usage is TRBV5-1 and J usage is TRBJ2-1; D gene unclear. CDR1 is SGHRS, CDR2 YFSETQ, per germline. There are 15 residues in the CDR3. V lost 3 bases, J lost 9 bases, and 19 bases lay in between. DNA of the CDR3: TGCGCCAGCAGCTCGCTTGGGTCTGTGGGCGGTGAGCAGTTCTTC. As protein: CASSSLGSVGGEQFF.

The V gene is TRBV6-6, the J gene TRBJ2-7; TRBD1 aligns across 8 bases. The CDR3 contains 14 residues. Unmatched junction bases numbered 5, after V lost 6 bases and J lost 1 base. CDR1 is MNHNY and CDR2 is SVGAGI in the germline V gene (reference sequence). CDR3: CASRKDRASYEQYF. The CDR3 DNA sequence: TGTGCCAGCAGGAAGGACAGGGCATCCTACGAGCAGTACTTC.

This chain uses TRBV30 with TRBJ1-1, with a possible D match to TRBD1 (5 bases). The length of the CDR3 is 13 residues. The V gene lost 4 bases and the J gene lost 6 bases, with 15 bases spanning the gap. Germline-derived CDR1 and CDR2 are GTSNPN and SVGIG (reference sequence). The CDR3 DNA follows: TGTGCCTGGAACTACCAATGGGGGGCTGAAGCTTTCTTT. This encodes CAWNYQWGAEAFF.

The chain carries TRBV4-2 and TRBJ2-5; D tentatively reads TRBD1 or TRBD2 (5 bases each). V was clipped by 4 bases and J by 2 bases, with 23 bases between them. This CDR3 comprises 18 residues. CDR1 is LGHNA, CDR2 YNFKEQ, per germline. This CDR3 reads CASSPERRDVKRQETQYF. As DNA, the CDR3 is TGTGCCAGCAGCCCAGAGAGACGGGACGTAAAGCGACAAGAGACCCAGTACTTC.

The chain combines TRBV28 with TRBJ1-4, with a weak D call TRBD1 (5 bases). The CDR3 consists of 15 residues. The germline V gene has CDR1 MDHEN and CDR2 SYDVKM. Trimming removed 6 bases from V and 6 bases from J, with 17 bases in between. CDR3 nucleotides: TGTGCCAGCAGCTCACGGAAGGGGTGGGATGAAAAACTGTTTTTT. This sequence encodes CASSSRKGWDEKLFF.

Regarding this clone: The identical CDR3 is also encoded by other nucleotide sequences in the sample. The chain recombines TRBV27 with TRBJ2-7; 7 nucleotides agree with TRBD1. V shed 5 bases and J 1 base; nucleotides not matched to a gene: 5. The CDR3 covers 14 residues. From germline, CDR1 is MNHEY and CDR2 SMNVEV (reference sequence). DNA of the CDR3: TGTGCCAGCAGTCCGAGACAGGGTTCCTACGAGCAGTACTTC. Translating gives CASSPRQGSYEQYF.

A note on this clone: At the DNA level, this CDR3 is encoded by other sequences in the same sample as well. The rearrangement links TRBV4-3 to TRBJ1-1; tentative D call: TRBD1 (6 bases). This CDR3 contains 15 residues. The ends were cut back, 0 bases at V and 5 bases at J, with 13 bases in the middle. Germline V gene lookup returns CDR1 LGHNA and CDR2 YSLEER. The CDR3 DNA reads TGCGCCAGCAGCCAAGATCAGGGGTTGGGGACTGAAGCTTTCTTT. Protein product: CASSQDQGLGTEAFF.

The chain links TRBV7-9 to TRBJ2-7; 12 nucleotides align to TRBD2. The CDR3 length is 16 residues. The trim removed 5 bases at V and 2 bases at J, leaving 7 bases unmatched. The germline CDR1 and CDR2 sequences are SEHNR and FQNEAQ (reference sequence). Here the CDR3 DNA reads TGTGCCAGCAGCGGTACTAGCGGGAGGATACCCTACGAGCAGTACTTC. It codes for CASSGTSGRIPYEQYF.

The V call is TRBV7-8, the J call TRBJ2-3; 10 nucleotides line up with TRBD2. V was clipped by 1 base and J by 2 bases; unmatched bases: 9. This CDR3 comprises 18 residues. Germline V gene data show CDR1 as SGHVS and CDR2 as FQNEAQ. The CDR3 DNA reads TGTGCCAGCAGCTTAGTAGCGGGAGGCTCTCCCTTCACAGATACGCAGTATTTT. This encodes CASSLVAGGSPFTDTQYF. The full variable domain, its missing parts supplied by reference TRBV7-8 and TRBJ2-3, is GAGVSQSPRYKVAKRGQDVALRCDPISGHVSLFWYQQALGQGPEFLTYFQNEAQLDKSGLPSDRFFAERPEGSVSTLKIQRTQQEDSAVYLCASSLVAGGSPFTDTQYFGPGTRLTVL.